This T cell receptor (beta chain) comes out of a study of blood T cell repertoires in COVID-19. Study as a whole: Samples taken during acute and convalescent COVID-19 were collected in the United States, Italy and Spain. T cells, B-cell-depleted T cells, or PBMCs supplied cDNA or gDNA.

Original processing methods: Amplification from reference gene primers served as the basis for estimated nucleated cell counts. Repertoires were generated with immunoSEQ multiplex PCR, while TCRdb's copy carries only in-frame clones and drops some. From that table come the V and J calls and clone size; the DNA was used to work out D and trimming. The sample shows some 150,000 clones, around 81% of them seen only once. The clonotype was recovered from a human donor in a cohort sampled during active COVID-19. Sequencing was carried out using peripheral blood.

The CDR3 coding sequence is TGCGCCAGCAGCTTGGTCGGGAGCTCCTATAATTCACCCCTCCACTTT. The encoded protein is CASSLVGSSYNSPLHF. The genes are TRBV5-1 and TRBJ1-6; D is uncertain. Between the trimmed V and J ends, which lost 0 bases and 0 bases, there was a span of 7 bases. There are 16 residues in the CDR3. The germline V gene has CDR1 SGHRS and CDR2 YFSETQ.